This section outlines one T cell receptor (beta chain) sequence together with its context. The sample comes from a study of T cell changes during pregnancy in multiple sclerosis. Germline V lookup: CDR1 GTSNPN, CDR2 SVGIG (reference sequence). CDR3 length: 14 residues. V was clipped by 0 bases and J by 9 bases; unmatched bases: 5. Repertoires were generated with immunoSEQ multiplex PCR, while TCRdb's copy carries only in-frame clones and drops some. This table has some 100,000 clones, more than 90% appearing once. The chain couples TRBV30 to TRBJ2-1, with TRBD2 matching 10 bases. Sequenced material: peripheral blood, taken in the second trimester of pregnancy. The receptor comes from a female donor with multiple sclerosis, enrolled in a pregnancy study. The CDR3 coding sequence is TGTGCCTGGAGTGTAGCGGGAGGGTTCAGTGAGCAGTTCTTC. It is translated as CAWSVAGGFSEQFF.